This T cell receptor (beta chain) was obtained from a study of blood T cells in healthy people across ages. CDR1 SQVTM and CDR2 ANQGSEA come from the germline V gene. V lost 1 base to trimming and J lost 3 bases; unmatched junction nucleotides: 9. This CDR3 is 16 amino acids long. This clonotype was seen only a few times. With a J-beta primer mix and a sample-barcoded 5' primer, a second PCR ran about 6 to 11 cycles. The study obtained at least 2.5 million CDR3-containing paired-end reads from every sample. MiXCR, applied by TCRdb to the 5' RACE reads, yields one record per CDR3 protein. The sample carries 1,100,000 or so distinct CDR3 sequences, around 43% recorded once.

The chain combines TRBV29-1 with TRBJ2-1; 7 nucleotides line up with TRBD2. The receptor's source is a woman aged 55-70 years in good health. Sequences were obtained from blood. The CDR3 sequence: CSVEGVASGSYNEQFF. Written as DNA, the CDR3 is TGCAGCGTTGAAGGGGTGGCTAGCGGAAGCTACAATGAGCAGTTCTTC.